These 25 T cell receptor beta chains were sequenced from one sample in a study of T cell repertoires in cytomegalovirus infection. TCRdb recomputed calls from the reads with MiXCR, one row per CDR3 protein. The sample holds around 750,000 distinct CDR3 sequences, approximately 29% seen once. No antigens are known for them. Sequencing used cultured CD8+ T cells from PBMCs, obtained from culture after CMV antigen stimulation. Receptor source: a human donor in good health (CMV status not recorded). Some clones in this sample may be carry-over from other donors' samples.

About this clonotype: A junction end diverges from the germline sequence, so it may reflect a read error. This rearrangement joins TRBV7-8 to TRBJ1-3; 7 nucleotides match TRBD1. Germline-derived CDR1 and CDR2 are SGHVS and FQNEAQ. The CDR3 consists of 16 residues. The CDR3 reads CASSLAPGQYGDTIYF. CDR3 bases: TGTGCCAGCAGCTTAGCTCCGGGACAGTATGGAGACACCATATATTTT. Variable domain in full (rest from reference TRBV7-8 and TRBJ1-3): GAGVSQSPRYKVAKRGQDVALRCDPISGHVSLFWYQQALGQGPEFLTYFQNEAQLDKSGLPSDRFFAERPEGSVSTLKIQRTQQEDSAVYLCASSLAPGQYGDTIYFGEGSWLTVV.

The V and J genes are TRBV5-6 and TRBJ2-1, with 9 bases aligning to TRBD1. J was trimmed by 14 bases and V by 4 bases; bases with no gene match: 10. CDR3 length: 13 residues. In germline, CDR1 is SGHDT, CDR2 YYEEEE. The CDR3 sequence is CASSTTGGGVEFF. The CDR3 bases are TGTGCCAGCAGCACGACAGGGGGGGGGGTGGAGTTCTTC.

This chain uses TRBV20-1 with TRBJ2-3, with 7 bases matching TRBD2. V trimming: 0 bases; J trimming: 2 bases; junction bases outside the gene matches: 8. CDR1 is DFQATT, CDR2 SNEGSKA, per germline (reference sequence). The CDR3 loop spans 16 amino acids. CDR3 sequence reads: CSAREGLADPTDTQYF. For the CDR3, the DNA is TGCAGTGCTAGAGAAGGGCTAGCGGACCCCACAGATACGCAGTATTTT.

In regard to this clonotype: A junction boundary mismatches the germline segment, possibly from a read error. The chain recombines TRBV7-3 with TRBJ1-5; D is ambiguous. Germline loops: CDR1 SGHTA, CDR2 FQGTGA. This CDR3 has 13 amino acids. The CDR3 sequence is CASSRDGKQPQHF. CDR3 nucleotides: TGTGCCAGCAGCCGTGATGGCAAACAGCCCCAGCATTTT. The complete variable domain, with remaining parts taken from reference TRBV7-3 and TRBJ1-5, reads GAGVSQTPSNKVTEKGKYVELRCDPISGHTALYWYRQSLGQGPEFLIYFQGTGAADDSGLPNDRFFAVRPEGSVSTLKIQRTERGDSAVYLCASSRDGKQPQHFGDGTRLSIL.

This clonotype was seen a few times. The chain employs TRBV11-1 and TRBJ2-1; D may be TRBD1 (6 bases). CDR3 length equals 16 residues. Trimming took off 4 bases at V and 0 bases at J, with 13 bases between the two ends. Germline V CDR1 and CDR2: SGHAT, FQDESV (reference sequence). CDR3 region: CASSSQGSRSYNEQFF. In DNA, the CDR3 is TGTGCCAGCAGCTCCCAGGGGTCCCGCTCCTACAATGAGCAGTTCTTC.

This clonotype was picked up a small number of times. The chain combines TRBV7-6 with TRBJ2-1; D is ambiguous. The CDR3 runs to 12 residues. The germline V gene has CDR1 SGHVS and CDR2 FNYEAQ. V shed 5 bases and J shed 4 bases, with 6 bases lying between them. For the CDR3, the DNA is TGTGCCAGCAGCCAAAGGTACAATGAGCAGTTCTTC. Its translation is CASSQRYNEQFF.

This clonotype was recorded at least ten times. At one end, the junction sequence differs from germline, possibly due to a read error. V usage is TRBV7-9 and J usage is TRBJ2-7; TRBD2 matches at 12 bases. Germline CDR1 reads SEHNR; CDR2 reads FQNEAQ (reference sequence). The CDR3 has 16 residues. The CDR3 region has the DNA TGTGCCAGCACCTTACGGACTAGCGGGGAAGTACACGAGCAGTACTTC. Translation gives CASTLRTSGEVHEQYF.

This rearrangement joins TRBV7-6 to TRBJ2-6; 8 nucleotides line up with TRBD1. V lost 5 bases, J lost 0 bases, and 12 bases stayed unmatched. This CDR3 region has 19 residues. The germline V gene has CDR1 SGHVS and CDR2 FNYEAQ. CDR3 region: CASSQTGDRFYSGANVLTF. The CDR3 DNA sequence: TGTGCCAGCAGCCAGACCGGGGACAGGTTCTACTCTGGGGCCAACGTCCTGACTTTC.

This clonotype was recorded many times. V usage is TRBV2 and J usage is TRBJ1-5, with TRBD1 matching 9 bases. Germline loops: CDR1 SNHLY, CDR2 FYNNEI. V shed 5 bases and J 2 bases; nucleotides not matched to a gene: 4. The CDR3 is 15 amino acids. The CDR3 DNA sequence: TGTGCCAGCAGTCGCGACAGGGGGGGCAATCAGCCCCAGCATTTT. Translating gives CASSRDRGGNQPQHF.

This clonotype was observed at least ten times. The chain couples TRBV7-8 to TRBJ2-3; TRBD1 might be the D (6 bases). The germline V gene encodes CDR1 SGHVS and CDR2 FQNEAQ. This CDR3 comprises 20 residues. V was shortened by 1 base and J by 1 base, with 24 bases between the two germline ends. The chain's CDR3 is CASSLVRGWLQGSRTDTQYF. DNA for the CDR3: TGTGCCAGCAGCTTAGTCCGGGGATGGTTGCAGGGGTCCCGCACAGATACGCAGTATTTT.

The rearrangement links TRBV7-4 to TRBJ2-1; D is unresolved. Per germline, CDR1 SGHVT and CDR2 SQSDAQ. The V and J ends lost 4 bases and 6 bases respectively, with 19 bases between them. The CDR3 is made up of 16 amino acids. CDR3 DNA sequence: TGTGCCAGCAGCTCGGACGGTGGGATCACCTGCAATGAGCAGTTCTTC. It yields the protein CASSSDGGITCNEQFF. The full variable domain, its missing parts supplied by reference TRBV7-4 and TRBJ2-1, is GAGVSQSPRYKVAKRGRDVALRCDSISGHVTLYWYRQTLGQGSEVLTYSQSDAQRDKSGRPSGRFSAERPERSVSTLKIQRTEQGDSAVYLCASSSDGGITCNEQFFGPGTRLTVL.

This clonotype came up many times. The chain carries TRBV7-2 and TRBJ1-1; D remains ambiguous. The CDR3 spans 14 residues. CDR1 and CDR2 (germline): SGHTA, FQGNSA. V lost 0 bases and J 6 bases, leaving 11 bases between the germline ends. In nucleotides, the CDR3 is TGTGCCAGCAGCTTAGCCGGGCGGGCAGCTGAAGCTTTCTTT. It yields the protein CASSLAGRAAEAFF.

This clonotype was seen only a few times. The chain is built from TRBV19 and TRBJ1-1; D gene ambiguous. CDR3 size: 13 residues. Germline CDR1 and CDR2: LNHDA and SQIVND (reference sequence). V lost 5 bases to trimming and J lost 3 bases, with 10 bases between them. This chain's CDR3 is CASSFGIYTEAFF. DNA for the CDR3: TGTGCCAGTAGTTTTGGGATATACACTGAAGCTTTCTTT.

Of note for this clonotype: This may be a read error, as it is one base from a much larger clone. The chain links TRBV27 to TRBJ1-3; no firm D call. CDR3 size: 12 residues. Germline assignment: CDR1 MNHEY and CDR2 SMNVEV (reference sequence). The ends were cut back, 5 bases at V and 2 bases at J, with 4 bases in the middle. CDR3 protein: CASSGAGNTIYF. DNA of the CDR3: TGTGCCAGCAGTGGGGCTGGAAACACCATATATTTT.

The genes are TRBV6-5 and TRBJ2-7; perhaps TRBD2 as D (5 bases). V gave up 6 bases and J gave up 5 bases, with 23 bases separating them. From germline, CDR1 is MNHEY and CDR2 SVGAGI. The CDR3 is made up of 16 amino acids. The CDR3 spells CASRPGITFVGDEQYV. The CDR3 DNA reads TGTGCCAGCAGACCCGGGATCACGTTCGTAGGAGACGAGCAGTACGTC.

The rearrangement joins TRBV7-9 to TRBJ2-7, with a possible D match to TRBD1 (5 bases). The V gene lost 2 bases and the J gene lost 6 bases, with 11 bases spanning the gap. Germline-derived CDR1 and CDR2 are SEHNR and FQNEAQ (reference sequence). The CDR3 totals 13 residues. CDR3 nucleotides: TGTGCCAGCAGCTTAAGTAACAGGCGCGAGCAGTACTTC. It specifies CASSLSNRREQYF.

This clonotype was seen ten or more times. The V and J genes are TRBV7-2 and TRBJ2-3, with a tentative D call TRBD1 (6 bases). Germline V lookup: CDR1 SGHTA, CDR2 FQGNSA. This CDR3 comprises 15 residues. The germline V and J ends were trimmed by 2 bases and 3 bases, with 12 bases remaining between them. CDR3 nucleotide sequence: TGTGCCAGCAGCTTACAGGGGATTAGGACAGATACGCAGTATTTT. Protein sequence: CASSLQGIRTDTQYF.

This clonotype has just a few counts. The gene calls are TRBV15 and TRBJ2-7; the D gene is possibly TRBD2 (6 bases). CDR1 is LNHNV and CDR2 is YYDKDF in the germline V gene (reference sequence). V was trimmed by 1 base and J by 6 bases, leaving 10 bases between them. The length of the CDR3 is 13 residues. In DNA, the CDR3 is TGTGCCACCAGCAGAGCGGGACTTGGCGAGCAGTACTTC. It translates to CATSRAGLGEQYF.

This clonotype has more than one count but fewer than ten. J is TRBJ2-5 and V is TRBV7-9; D remains unclear. The CDR3 sequence is 13 residues long. CDR1 and CDR2 (germline): SEHNR, FQNEAQ (reference sequence). V was pared by 5 bases and J by 5 bases, with 12 bases between. In DNA form, the CDR3 reads TGTGCCAGCAGCCTGCCCCATCTGGAGACCCAGTACTTC. Translating it yields CASSLPHLETQYF.

The chain uses TRBV12-3 or TRBV12-4 and TRBJ1-1; D gene ambiguous. V was clipped by 3 bases and J by 6 bases, with 11 bases between them. The CDR3 runs 13 residues. CDR3 sequence (DNA): TGTGCCAGCAGTTTCGGGCACCCCGCTGAAGCTTTCTTT. Protein product: CASSFGHPAEAFF.

This chain connects TRBV6-2 or TRBV6-3 to TRBJ2-3; the D gene is possibly TRBD2 (6 bases). With 5 bases removed from V and 5 bases from J, the gap between germline ends came to 14 bases. CDR1 is MNHEY and CDR2 is SVGEGT in the germline V gene. The CDR3 consists of 14 residues. In DNA, the CDR3 is TGTGCCAGCAGTCCTCCGGGACTGCGAGATACGCAGTATTTT. It is translated as CASSPPGLRDTQYF.

This clonotype was observed a handful of times. The chain carries TRBV29-1 and TRBJ1-2; possible D gene TRBD1, 6 bases. The V gene's germline CDR1 is SQVTM and CDR2 ANQGSEA. This CDR3 contains 12 residues. Trimming shortened V by 6 bases and J by 7 bases, and 15 bases separated the two germline ends. DNA for the CDR3: TGCAGCGTCGGGGGCGGCAGGGCTGGCTACACCTTC. It codes for CSVGGGRAGYTF.

This clonotype has ten or more counts. V and J are TRBV7-2 and TRBJ1-2, with D perhaps TRBD1 (6 bases). V was cut by 3 bases and J by 0 bases, with 8 bases left in between. Germline CDR1 and CDR2: SGHTA and FQGNSA. The CDR3 is made up of 14 amino acids. In nucleotides, the CDR3 is TGTGCCAGCAGCTTCGACAGGCCTAACTATGGCTACACCTTC. It yields the protein CASSFDRPNYGYTF.

This clonotype was recorded many times. The rearrangement uses TRBV7-6 and TRBJ2-7; 8 bases align to TRBD1. CDR1 is SGHVS, CDR2 FNYEAQ, per germline. The CDR3 consists of 16 residues. V lost 1 base, J lost 0 bases, and 5 bases stayed unmatched. The CDR3 DNA sequence: TGTGCCAGCAGCTTAGATGACGGGACAGGCTCCTACGAGCAGTACTTC. Translating gives CASSLDDGTGSYEQYF.

This clonotype was picked up a small number of times. The chain couples TRBV7-6 to TRBJ1-5; weak D call: TRBD1 (6 bases). V lost 5 bases, J lost 15 bases, and 23 bases lay in between. This CDR3 has 14 residues. Looked up from germline, CDR1 is SGHVS and CDR2 is FNYEAQ. Written as DNA, the CDR3 is TGTGCCAGCAGCCCTGGGGGGCGGGCAGACAGCATGCATTTT. As protein: CASSPGGRADSMHF.